What follows are 23 T cell receptor beta chains derived from one specimen sequenced in a study of shared clonotypes between healthy human individuals. The table came from immunoSEQ multiplex PCR; TCRdb's copy has only in-frame clones and leaves some out. The sample lists some 2.1 million clones; 85% to 95% were seen once. Sequenced: naive CD4+ T cells sorted from blood. Subset noted: CD45RA+ positively selected. All receptors derive from a man between 18 and 35 years old in good health.

The rearrangement joins TRBV5-6 to TRBJ2-5; perhaps TRBD1 as D (6 bases). This CDR3 is built from 18 residues. The germline CDR1 and CDR2 sequences are SGHDT and YYEEEE. V lost 2 bases, J lost 1 base, and 21 bases lay in between. Written as DNA, the CDR3 is TGTGCCAGCAGCTTAAGGGGGTTCGGGTTGAAGTTCCAAGAGACCCAGTACTTC. Protein: CASSLRGFGLKFQETQYF.

This CDR3 is CASSVHSAGGRDTQYF. CDR3 nucleotide sequence: TGTGCCAGCAGCGTCCATTCAGCGGGAGGGCGGGATACGCAGTATTTT. The gene calls are TRBV9 and TRBJ2-3; TRBD2 matches at 10 bases. CDR1 and CDR2 (germline): SGDLS, YYNGEE. Losses at the gene ends were 2 bases for V and 6 bases for J; bases not matched to a gene: 9. The CDR3 consists of 16 residues.

The chain is built from TRBV2 and TRBJ2-7; D uncertain. CDR3 length: 15 amino acids. Trimming removed 6 bases at V and 2 bases at J, with 17 bases between. Germline CDR1 reads SNHLY; CDR2 reads FYNNEI. The CDR3 nucleotides read TGTGCCAGCAGCCTGAGCCGGGCCCCTACCTACGAGCAGTACTTC. Its translation: CASSLSRAPTYEQYF.

The chain employs TRBV19 and TRBJ1-6; D possibly corresponds to TRBD1 (5 bases). The CDR3 runs 16 residues. The germline V gene encodes CDR1 LNHDA and CDR2 SQIVND (reference sequence). The V gene lost 0 bases and the J gene lost 6 bases, with 12 bases spanning the gap. CDR3: CASSIDLGRPNSPLHF. The CDR3 region has the DNA TGTGCCAGTAGTATAGATCTGGGACGGCCTAATTCACCCCTCCACTTT.

J is TRBJ2-3 and V is TRBV6-1; D tentatively reads TRBD1 or TRBD2 (5 bases each). The CDR3 is 13 amino acids. V lost 8 bases and J lost 2, with 11 bases in between. Germline V gene data show CDR1 as MNHNS and CDR2 as SASEGT. The CDR3 bases are TGTGCCAGCCGGGACGGATTCACAGATACGCAGTATTTT. The encoded protein is CASRDGFTDTQYF.

The chain recombines TRBV10-3 with TRBJ1-2; no reliable D call. This CDR3 contains 15 residues. The ends were cut back, 6 bases at V and 5 bases at J, with 19 bases in the middle. Germline V gene lookup returns CDR1 ENHRY and CDR2 SYGVKD. The CDR3 is CAIRAGSQPVYGYTF. The CDR3 DNA reads TGTGCCATCAGGGCCGGGTCCCAACCCGTATATGGCTACACCTTC.

The chain is built from TRBV5-1 and TRBJ2-5, with D possibly matching TRBD1 (6 bases). V was shortened by 7 bases and J by 5 bases, with 18 bases between the two germline ends. The CDR3 is 14 amino acids. Germline V lookup: CDR1 SGHRS, CDR2 YFSETQ. In nucleotides, the CDR3 is TGCGCCAGCTGGGTCCGAGGGGGTGCTGAGACCCAGTACTTC. Its protein product is CASWVRGGAETQYF.

The sample holds one count of this clone. This chain connects TRBV6-6 to TRBJ2-7; D unresolved. CDR3 length: 13 amino acids. CDR1 and CDR2 from the germline V gene are MNHNY and SVGAGI (reference sequence). The ends were cut back, 5 bases at V and 2 bases at J, with 10 bases in the middle. CDR3 sequence (DNA): TGTGCCAGCAGTCGGAGTTTCACCTACGAGCAGTACTTC. Translated: CASSRSFTYEQYF.

V gene TRBV6-5 combines with J gene TRBJ2-7, with TRBD1 as a possible D gene (6 bases). Germline loops: CDR1 MNHEY, CDR2 SVGAGI. The V gene lost 6 bases and the J gene lost 6 bases, with 9 bases spanning the gap. The CDR3 contains 11 residues. In DNA, the CDR3 is TGTGCCAGCAGCCAGGGGACCGAGCAGTACTTC. Translated, it gives CASSQGTEQYF.

V gene TRBV28 combines with J gene TRBJ1-2; D not certain. CDR1 MDHEN and CDR2 SYDVKM come from the germline V gene. Trimming removed 6 bases from V and 6 bases from J, with 14 bases in between. The CDR3 has 13 residues. The CDR3 DNA reads TGTGCCAGCAGCTCAAACAGTTATAATGGCTACACCTTC. It specifies CASSSNSYNGYTF.

The chain carries TRBV18 and TRBJ2-1, with D perhaps being TRBD1 or TRBD2 (5 bases each). Looked up from germline, CDR1 is KGHSH and CDR2 is LQKENI. Deletions cut 3 bases from V and 6 bases from J, with 15 bases between. The CDR3 consists of 15 residues. CDR3 sequence: CASSPGREEGNEQFF. CDR3 sequence (DNA): TGTGCCAGCTCACCTGGCAGGGAAGAGGGCAATGAGCAGTTCTTC.

The chain combines TRBV9 with TRBJ1-1; tentatively, D is TRBD1 (6 bases). The V end was cut by 5 bases, the J end by 3 bases, with 23 bases between. The CDR3 has 17 amino acids. Germline CDR1 reads SGDLS; CDR2 reads YYNGEE. CDR3: CASREGRGHPLDTEAFF. DNA of the CDR3: TGTGCCAGCAGGGAAGGGAGGGGACACCCTCTGGACACTGAAGCTTTCTTT.

This sequence joins TRBV10-3 and TRBJ1-1; TRBD1 matches 7 bases. V dropped 8 bases and J dropped 5; count of bases not matched to a gene: 8. Germline V gives CDR1 ENHRY, CDR2 SYGVKD. The CDR3 spans 13 residues. The CDR3 coding sequence is TGTGCCATCTCCGAGTCGGGACAGACTGAAGCTTTCTTT. Translated: CAISESGQTEAFF.

The chain links TRBV7-3 to TRBJ2-2; D perhaps matches TRBD1 (5 bases). Trimming shortened V by 1 base and J by 0 bases, and 9 bases separated the two germline ends. Germline CDR1 reads SGHTA; CDR2 reads FQGTGA. This CDR3 comprises 16 residues. For the CDR3, the DNA is TGTGCCAGCAGCTTAAAGGGGCCCACGAACACCGGGGAGCTGTTTTTT. It codes for CASSLKGPTNTGELFF.

The rearrangement links TRBV28 to TRBJ2-6; the D is unclear. Germline assignment: CDR1 MDHEN and CDR2 SYDVKM. V was clipped by 11 bases and J by 0 bases, with 14 bases between them. The CDR3 sequence is 15 residues long. The CDR3 loop is CAGSSGSSGANVLTF. The DNA of the CDR3 is TGTGCCGGGTCGTCGGGTAGCTCTGGGGCCAACGTCCTGACTTTC.

This chain uses TRBV30 with TRBJ2-1; D gene uncertain. Looked up from germline, CDR1 is GTSNPN and CDR2 is SVGIG (reference sequence). The CDR3 length is 17 residues. The V end lost 5 bases, the J end lost 5 bases, and 25 bases lay between the germline ends. The CDR3, as DNA: TGTGCCTGGTCCAGGCGGCCTGGGCTATCCCAAGACAATGAGCAGTTCTTC. It codes for CAWSRRPGLSQDNEQFF.

The chain recombines TRBV7-9 with TRBJ2-6; the D gene is possibly TRBD2 (5 bases). The germline V and J ends were trimmed by 3 bases and 0 bases, with 18 bases remaining between them. The CDR3 runs to 19 residues. Germline lookup yields CDR1 SEHNR and CDR2 FQNEAQ (reference sequence). This CDR3 reads CASSFGPVGVNSGANVLTF. CDR3 nucleotide sequence: TGTGCCAGCAGCTTCGGTCCCGTGGGAGTAAACTCTGGGGCCAACGTCCTGACTTTC.

V is TRBV27 and J is TRBJ1-1; no firm D call. V was trimmed by 3 bases and J by 8 bases, leaving 7 bases between them. This CDR3 comprises 11 residues. The germline gives CDR1 MNHEY, CDR2 SMNVEV (reference sequence). As DNA, the CDR3 is TGTGCCAGCAGTTTCGGAAAGGAAGCTTTCTTT. Its protein is CASSFGKEAFF.

This chain connects TRBV7-9 to TRBJ2-1, with 10 bases fitting TRBD2. The V gene's germline CDR1 is SEHNR and CDR2 FQNEAQ (reference sequence). This CDR3 contains 16 residues. J was trimmed by 4 bases and V by 4 bases; bases with no gene match: 7. CDR3 DNA sequence: TGTGCCAGCAGCTCCCCTCGACTAGCGGGTTACAATGAGCAGTTCTTC. This codes for CASSSPRLAGYNEQFF.

This chain uses TRBV4-1 with TRBJ2-5, with TRBD2 matching over 7 bases. The J segment lost 2 bases and the V segment lost 6 bases, leaving 6 bases of the junction unmatched. Germline CDR1 reads MGHRA; CDR2 reads YSYEKL. There are 14 residues in the CDR3. This CDR3 is CASSPGRAQETQYF. The CDR3 DNA sequence: TGCGCCAGCAGTCCGGGGAGGGCGCAAGAGACCCAGTACTTC.

This chain uses TRBV7-9 with TRBJ2-5; 8 positions agree with TRBD1. The CDR3 loop spans 16 amino acids. J lost 1 base, V lost 3 bases, and 7 bases had no gene match. The germline V gene encodes CDR1 SEHNR and CDR2 FQNEAQ (reference sequence). CDR3 coding DNA: TGTGCCAGCAGCTTTTGGACAGGGCACTCCCAAGAGACCCAGTACTTC. Its protein product is CASSFWTGHSQETQYF.

With respect to this clone: Other nucleotide sequences from this sample produce the same CDR3. The chain is built from TRBV5-1 and TRBJ1-5, with D tentatively TRBD1 (5 bases). The CDR3 covers 13 residues. V lost 4 bases to trimming and J lost 11 bases, with 16 bases between them. The germline gives CDR1 SGHRS, CDR2 YFSETQ. In nucleotides, the CDR3 is TGCGCCAGCAGCCCGGGACCATCAGGGTCCCAGCATTTT. This codes for CASSPGPSGSQHF.

Notes on this clone: This same CDR3 is encoded by further DNA sequences in the sample. The rearrangement joins TRBV9 to TRBJ2-2; tentatively, D is TRBD1 (6 bases). Germline-derived CDR1 and CDR2 are SGDLS and YYNGEE. The CDR3 spans 15 residues. Trimming took off 0 bases at V and 1 base at J, with 7 bases between the two ends. DNA for the CDR3: TGTGCCAGCAGCGTAGCGGGACAGAACACCGGGGAGCTGTTTTTT. The encoded protein is CASSVAGQNTGELFF.